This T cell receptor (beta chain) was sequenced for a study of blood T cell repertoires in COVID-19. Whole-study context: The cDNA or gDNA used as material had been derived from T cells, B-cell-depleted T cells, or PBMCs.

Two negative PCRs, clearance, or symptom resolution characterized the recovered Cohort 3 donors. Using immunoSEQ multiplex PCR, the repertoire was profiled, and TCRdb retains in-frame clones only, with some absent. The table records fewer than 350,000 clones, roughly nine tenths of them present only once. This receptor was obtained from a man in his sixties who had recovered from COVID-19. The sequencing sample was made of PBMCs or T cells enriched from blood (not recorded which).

The CDR3 region has the DNA TGTGCCAGCAGTTACTCGGGAGGACAGTACTTC. Translated: CASSYSGGQYF. This rearrangement joins TRBV6-2 or TRBV6-3 to TRBJ2-7, with TRBD2 as a possible D gene (6 bases). Trimming shortened V by 0 bases and J by 10 bases, and 7 bases separated the two germline ends. Germline V gene sequence: CDR1 MNHEY, CDR2 SVGEGT. The CDR3 runs 11 residues.